This is a list of T cell receptor beta chains from one sample in a study of immune evolution from preneoplasia to lung adenocarcinoma. Clones were read by immunoSEQ multiplex PCR, and TCRdb kept only the in-frame ones, dropping some. The table shows 2,500 to 3,000 clones, with roughly 80% occurring only once. Sequenced material: FFPE invasive lung adenocarcinoma tissue. These receptors all stem from a person between 65 and 80 years old with invasive lung adenocarcinoma. Both conserved end residues are part of each CDR3. D genes are given only for firm matches. Part of the rows lack a size; the others show once, few, many or a class for expanded clones.

clone_size d_call j_call v_call cdr3_nt cdr3_aa
- - TRBJ1-2 TRBV27 TGTGCCTCCCTGCCGGCGACAGGAAACTATGGCTACACCTTC CASLPATGNYGYTF
- TRBD1 TRBJ1-1 TRBV7-9 TGTGCCAGCAGACCTCCGACAGGGGAAGGGGAAGCTTTCTTT CASRPPTGEGEAFF
- - TRBJ1-2 TRBV18 TGTGCCAGCTCACCACCAGGGGCCCTTAGATATGGCTACACCTTC CASSPPGALRYGYTF
- TRBD2 TRBJ2-3 TRBV5-1 TGCGCCAGCAGCAGCGGACTAGCGGGAGGCACAGATACGCAGTATTTT CASSSGLAGGTDTQYF
once - TRBJ1-2 TRBV5-1 TGCGCCAGCAGCCCTAAGGACAACTACTATGGCTACACCTTC CASSPKDNYYGYTF
few - TRBJ2-5 TRBV7-9 TGTGCCAGCAGCTCTTCGGGGGTTACCCAGTACTTC CASSSSGVTQYF
- TRBD1 TRBJ2-5 TRBV29-1 TGCAGCGGTGGGCTAGCAGGGGGCGGCGAGACCCAGTACTTC CSGGLAGGGETQYF
- TRBD1 TRBJ1-1 TRBV7-8 TGTGCCAGCAGCGCCAAGACAGGGGGCGGGTGGCGAGACACTGAAGCTTTCTTT CASSAKTGGGWRDTEAFF
- - TRBJ1-2 TRBV28 TGTGCCAGCAGCTCCCCGGGACATGGCTACACCTTC CASSSPGHGYTF
- TRBD1 TRBJ2-7 TRBV19 TGTGCCAGTAGTTTGCCGGGACAGGGGGCGGTAAGCGAGCAGTACTTC CASSLPGQGAVSEQYF
- - TRBJ2-3 TRBV7-3 TGTGCCAGCAGCTCTATCCGGGGTAGCAGCGGCGATACGCAGTATTTT CASSSIRGSSGDTQYF
- - TRBJ1-3 TRBV4-3 TGCGCCAGCAGCCAAGACACGGGTGTGGGTGGAAACACCATATATTTT CASSQDTGVGGNTIYF
- - TRBJ2-3 TRBV14 TGTGCCAGCAGCCAGGCCCCTGTTACGCAGTATTTT CASSQAPVTQYF
- - TRBJ2-1 TRBV30 TGTGCTGCCAGGGTAGGCAATGAGCAGTTCTTC CAARVGNEQFF
once - TRBJ2-1 TRBV9 TGTGCCAGCAGCCCTCGGACCGGACTGAATGAGCAGTTCTTC CASSPRTGLNEQFF
- TRBD1 TRBJ2-7 TRBV6-5 TGTGCCAGCAGTTATGCGGCAGGGGGCGCACGGTGGCAGCAGTACTTC CASSYAAGGARWQQYF
- - TRBJ1-1 TRBV29-1 TGCAGCGTTGCGGGGGGCTTGAACACTGAAGCTTTCTTT CSVAGGLNTEAFF
- - TRBJ1-2 TRBV30 TGTGCCTGGAGTGTCCCGGGACGAACTAACTATGGCTACACCTTC CAWSVPGRTNYGYTF
- - TRBJ2-7 TRBV7-8 TGTGCCAGCAGCCCCACCTCCTACGAGCAGTACTTC CASSPTSYEQYF
- TRBD1 TRBJ1-3 TRBV11-1 TGTGCCAGCAGCTTAGTGGCAGGACAGGGGGGAAACACCATATATTTT CASSLVAGQGGNTIYF
- - TRBJ2-5 TRBV7-9 TGTGCCAGCACCTCCCCTTTGGATAACCAAGAGACCCAGTACTTC CASTSPLDNQETQYF
- TRBD2 TRBJ2-2 TRBV7-9 TGTGCCAGCAGCTCAGCGGGAGACACCTATATAAACACCGGGGAGCTGTTTTTT CASSSAGDTYINTGELFF
large TRBD2 TRBJ2-1 TRBV9 TGTGCCAGCAGCGCTTCGGGACTAGCGGACAATGAGCAGTTCTTC CASSASGLADNEQFF
- - TRBJ1-2 TRBV7-9 TGTGCCAGCAGCTTAGAAGCAAGGGGCTATGGCTACACCTTC CASSLEARGYGYTF
- TRBD1 TRBJ1-2 TRBV30 TGTGCCTGGAGTGTACGTCTCGACAGGGTCTATGGCTACACCTTC CAWSVRLDRVYGYTF